This passage covers 28 T cell receptor beta chains from one sample sequenced in a study of cytomegalovirus exposure and HLA in healthy donors. The PCR made use of 60 Vbeta and 13 Jbeta primers. TCRdb keeps only in-frame clones here, not all; method: immunoSEQ multiplex PCR. The specimen's table records around 120,000 clones. The sample was PBMCs. These TCRs come from a man aged 18 to 30 in good health and CMV-seronegative.

The chain recombines TRBV5-4 with TRBJ2-5; tentative D call: TRBD2 (6 bases). CDR1 is SGHNT, CDR2 YYREEE, per germline (reference sequence). The CDR3 is 15 residues long. V was pared by 1 base and J by 4 bases, with 14 bases between. CDR3 coding DNA: TGTGCCAGCAGCTTGAGTGCGGGGAGCCTAGAGACCCAGTACTTC. As protein: CASSLSAGSLETQYF.

The chain combines TRBV4-1 with TRBJ2-5; the match to TRBD2 covers 9 bases. The V gene's germline CDR1 is MGHRA and CDR2 YSYEKL. The CDR3 contains 14 residues. The V and J ends lost 0 bases and 5 bases, in that order; junction bases with no gene match: 1. CDR3 in amino acids: CASSQEREGETQYF. The DNA for the CDR3 is TGCGCCAGCAGCCAAGAGCGGGAGGGGGAGACCCAGTACTTC.

The V and J genes are TRBV27 and TRBJ2-1; 7 nucleotides align to TRBD2. CDR1 and CDR2 from the germline V gene are MNHEY and SMNVEV (reference sequence). V trimming: 1 base; J trimming: 4 bases; junction bases outside the gene matches: 10. The CDR3 totals 17 residues. For the CDR3, the DNA is TGTGCCAGCAGTTTATTGGGGGGGACGGGCGTTTACAATGAGCAGTTCTTC. Translation: CASSLLGGTGVYNEQFF.

The chain employs TRBV29-1 and TRBJ2-1; TRBD2 matches 8 bases. The CDR3 is 14 residues long. Germline loops: CDR1 SQVTM, CDR2 ANQGSEA. Trimming took 5 bases from V and 0 from J; bases not matched to a gene: 3. This chain's CDR3 is CSVSSGSSYNEQFF. The CDR3, as DNA: TGCAGCGTTTCGAGCGGGAGCTCCTACAATGAGCAGTTCTTC.

The V call is TRBV7-9, the J call TRBJ1-4, with D uncertain. The CDR3 totals 15 residues. Per germline, CDR1 SEHNR and CDR2 FQNEAQ (reference sequence). The ends were cut back, 1 base at V and 0 bases at J, with 6 bases in the middle. In nucleotides, the CDR3 is TGTGCCAGCAGCTTAGGATCAGCAACTAATGAAAAACTGTTTTTT. Protein: CASSLGSATNEKLFF.

The rearrangement links TRBV7-8 to TRBJ1-2; maybe TRBD1 (5 bases). V was shortened by 0 bases and J by 4 bases, with 15 bases between the two germline ends. In germline, CDR1 is SGHVS, CDR2 FQNEAQ. The CDR3 is 16 residues long. Written as DNA, the CDR3 is TGTGCCAGCAGCTTAGCTGGGGCAGCCACTTCCTATGGCTACACCTTC. Translating it yields CASSLAGAATSYGYTF.

V usage is TRBV13 and J usage is TRBJ2-1; D remains unclear. Per germline, CDR1 PRHDT and CDR2 FYEKMQ (reference sequence). This CDR3 contains 14 residues. The V gene lost 2 bases and the J gene lost 1 base, with 6 bases spanning the gap. CDR3 coding DNA: TGTGCCAGCAGCTTAAAGCTGTCCTACAATGAGCAGTTCTTC. Protein product: CASSLKLSYNEQFF. The variable domain in full, completed from reference TRBV13 and TRBJ2-1, reads AAGVIQSPRHLIKEKRETATLKCYPIPRHDTVYWYQQGPGQDPQFLISFYEKMQSDKGSIPDRFSAQQFSDYHSELNMSSLELGDSALYFCASSLKLSYNEQFFGPGTRLTVL.

V usage is TRBV6-5 and J usage is TRBJ2-7; D is undetermined. This CDR3 region has 14 residues. V lost 8 bases, J lost 3 bases, and 17 bases lay in between. The germline gives CDR1 MNHEY, CDR2 SVGAGI. CDR3 region: CASGRSLSVYEQYF. The DNA of the CDR3 is TGTGCCAGCGGAAGGAGCCTCAGTGTCTACGAGCAGTACTTC.

The CDR3 here is CASSATRAGANVLTF. In DNA form, the CDR3 reads TGTGCCAGCAGCGCTACCAGGGCTGGGGCCAACGTCCTGACTTTC. This rearrangement joins TRBV9 to TRBJ2-6; maybe TRBD1 (5 bases). The germline V gene has CDR1 SGDLS and CDR2 YYNGEE. The V gene lost 3 bases and the J gene lost 2 bases, with 9 bases spanning the gap. The CDR3 has 15 residues.

The V and J genes are TRBV4-2 and TRBJ1-6; 7 bases are a match to TRBD1. The CDR3 loop spans 17 amino acids. Germline CDR1 LGHNA, CDR2 YNFKEQ. V lost 1 base, J lost 2 bases, and 5 bases stayed unmatched. CDR3 coding DNA: TGTGCCAGCAGCCAAGGGGTAGGACAGGCCTATAATTCACCCCTCCACTTT. Translation: CASSQGVGQAYNSPLHF.

The gene calls are TRBV6-6 and TRBJ1-1; tentatively, D is TRBD1 (5 bases). CDR3 size: 10 residues. The V gene's germline CDR1 is MNHNY and CDR2 SVGAGI (reference sequence). V was shortened by 11 bases and J by 7 bases, with 11 bases between the two germline ends. Written as DNA, the CDR3 is TGTGCCGTATGGGGGGGTGAAGCTTTCTTT. Encoded protein: CAVWGGEAFF.

The chain is built from TRBV5-1 and TRBJ1-4; tentatively, D is TRBD1 (5 bases). V was trimmed by 0 bases and J by 0 bases, leaving 12 bases between them. The germline V gene encodes CDR1 SGHRS and CDR2 YFSETQ. This CDR3 contains 17 residues. The CDR3: CASSLEQGTTTNEKLFF. Here the CDR3 DNA reads TGCGCCAGCAGCTTGGAGCAGGGTACCACAACTAATGAAAAACTGTTTTTT.

The chain carries TRBV30 and TRBJ1-1, with a possible D match to TRBD1 (5 bases). V lost 3 bases to trimming and J lost 5 bases, with 13 bases between them. CDR3 length: 13 residues. Looked up from germline, CDR1 is GTSNPN and CDR2 is SVGIG (reference sequence). The CDR3 DNA reads as TGTGCCTGGAGGGCGGGACTTGGGACTGAAGCTTTCTTT. Protein sequence: CAWRAGLGTEAFF.

The V gene is TRBV7-9, the J gene TRBJ1-1, with TRBD1 matching 7 bases. Germline CDR1 reads SEHNR; CDR2 reads FQNEAQ (reference sequence). The CDR3 runs to 17 residues. Trimming cost V 8 bases and J 1 base; bases outside gene matches: 16. CDR3 protein: CASQSRGPLSSNTEAFF. CDR3 sequence (DNA): TGTGCCAGCCAGTCAAGGGGGCCCCTAAGCTCGAACACTGAAGCTTTCTTT.

The chain combines TRBV9 with TRBJ2-7, with TRBD1 matching 7 bases. J was trimmed by 1 base and V by 4 bases; bases with no gene match: 5. There are 14 residues in the CDR3. CDR1 and CDR2 from the germline V gene are SGDLS and YYNGEE. The CDR3 here is CASSTATGSYEQYF. DNA for the CDR3: TGTGCCAGCAGCACGGCGACAGGGTCCTACGAGCAGTACTTC.

The chain joins TRBV11-1 to TRBJ2-1; TRBD1 matches at 9 bases. CDR1 and CDR2 (germline): SGHAT, FQDESV (reference sequence). J lost 6 bases, V lost 2 bases, and 8 bases had no gene match. The CDR3 is 16 residues long. The CDR3 sequence is CASSLFWTGDGNEQFF. As DNA, the CDR3 is TGTGCCAGCAGCTTATTTTGGACAGGGGATGGCAATGAGCAGTTCTTC.

The CDR3 spells CASSLGTGSYNEQFF. In DNA form, the CDR3 reads TGCGCCAGCAGCTTGGGCACAGGCTCCTACAATGAGCAGTTCTTC. The gene calls are TRBV5-1 and TRBJ2-1; possibly TRBD1 for D (5 bases). Trimming cost V 0 bases and J 0 bases, with 7 bases left between them. Germline loops: CDR1 SGHRS, CDR2 YFSETQ. This CDR3 comprises 15 residues.

This rearrangement joins TRBV4-1 to TRBJ2-2, with 10 nucleotides matching TRBD2. CDR1 and CDR2 (germline): MGHRA, YSYEKL. This CDR3 spans 16 amino acids. The trim removed 0 bases at V and 6 bases at J, leaving 4 bases unmatched. The chain's CDR3 is CASSQDIAGGPGELFF. DNA of the CDR3: TGCGCCAGCAGCCAAGATATAGCGGGAGGCCCCGGGGAGCTGTTTTTT.

The V call is TRBV6-5, the J call TRBJ1-2, with 10 bases matching TRBD1. V gave up 6 bases and J gave up 6 bases; unmatched junction bases: 10. Germline-derived CDR1 and CDR2 are MNHEY and SVGAGI. The CDR3 runs to 15 residues. CDR3 nucleotides: TGTGCCAGCAGCCTGAGGTGGACAGGGGGAGATGGCTACACCTTC. Its protein is CASSLRWTGGDGYTF.

As regards this clone: No conserved phenylalanine or tryptophan is present at the end of the CDR3, so a read error is the likely explanation. This chain links TRBV28 with TRBJ1-1, with D uncertain. This CDR3 is built from 11 residues. With 3 bases removed from V and 4 bases from J, the gap between germline ends came to 3 bases. Looked up from germline, CDR1 is MDHEN and CDR2 is SYDVKM. As DNA, the CDR3 is TGTGCCAGCAGTTTCCGCACTGAAGCTTTCCTT. Its translation is CASSFRTEAFL.

On this clone itself: The same CDR3 arises from other DNA sequences in this sample as well. This chain uses TRBV9 with TRBJ2-3; weak D call: TRBD1 (6 bases). This CDR3 region has 13 residues. CDR1 SGDLS and CDR2 YYNGEE come from the germline V gene. The V end lost 0 bases, the J end lost 5 bases, and 7 bases lay between the germline ends. The CDR3 sequence is CASSVGGGDTQYF. In DNA form, the CDR3 reads TGTGCCAGCAGCGTAGGAGGGGGAGATACGCAGTATTTT. The full variable domain, with the rest looked up from reference TRBV9 and TRBJ2-3, is DSGVTQTPKHLITATGQRVTLRCSPRSGDLSVYWYQQSLDQGLQFLIQYYNGEERAKGNILERFSAQQFPDLHSELNLSSLELGDSALYFCASSVGGGDTQYFGPGTRLTVL.

The chain uses TRBV10-1 and TRBJ2-1; possible D gene TRBD1, 6 bases. Germline CDR1 and CDR2: WNHNN and SYGVQD (reference sequence). This CDR3 comprises 15 residues. V dropped 6 bases and J dropped 4 bases, with 16 bases sitting between them. The CDR3, as DNA: TGCGCCAGCAGCGGACAGCAAACAGGGTACAATGAGCAGTTCTTC. This gives the protein CASSGQQTGYNEQFF.

The rearrangement joins TRBV10-3 to TRBJ2-7, with TRBD2 matching over 7 bases. Germline V gene sequence: CDR1 ENHRY, CDR2 SYGVKD. The CDR3 has 13 residues. V dropped 7 bases and J dropped 2; count of bases not matched to a gene: 5. CDR3 region: CAITPSGTYEQYF. The DNA for the CDR3 is TGTGCCATCACTCCTAGCGGAACCTACGAGCAGTACTTC.

V usage is TRBV4-1 and J usage is TRBJ2-1, with 14 bases lining up with TRBD2. Germline CDR1 is MGHRA and CDR2 is YSYEKL. V was pared by 4 bases and J by 10 bases, with 9 bases of the junction left unmatched. The CDR3 is 16 amino acids. In DNA form, the CDR3 reads TGCGCCAGCAGCCGACCCGGACTAGCGGGAGGCCGAGAGCAGTTCTTC. It yields the protein CASSRPGLAGGREQFF.

The J gene is TRBJ1-1, the V gene TRBV30; no clear D gene. Germline loops: CDR1 GTSNPN, CDR2 SVGIG (reference sequence). The CDR3 spans 13 residues. The ends were cut back, 4 bases at V and 2 bases at J, with 11 bases in the middle. Here the CDR3 reads CAWTGGRNTEAFF. The CDR3, as DNA: TGTGCCTGGACAGGTGGGAGAAACACTGAAGCTTTCTTT.

This sequence joins TRBV6-1 and TRBJ1-6; 7 bases are shared with TRBD1. The trim removed 7 bases at V and 8 bases at J, leaving 5 bases unmatched. The CDR3 contains 13 residues. Germline CDR1 reads MNHNS; CDR2 reads SASEGT. CDR3 bases: TGTGCCAGCATGGGCAGGGGGTATTCACCCCTCCACTTT. Translating gives CASMGRGYSPLHF.

The chain employs TRBV27 and TRBJ1-1; D gene ambiguous. V was trimmed by 3 bases and J by 7 bases, leaving 15 bases between them. The germline V gene has CDR1 MNHEY and CDR2 SMNVEV (reference sequence). This CDR3 contains 14 residues. The CDR3 spells CASSFSAEAIEAFF. In DNA form, the CDR3 reads TGTGCCAGCAGTTTTAGTGCAGAGGCGATTGAAGCTTTCTTT.

J is TRBJ2-7 and V is TRBV4-1; no definite D call. Germline V gene lookup returns CDR1 MGHRA and CDR2 YSYEKL. The CDR3 totals 13 residues. Trimming stripped 0 bases from V and 2 bases from J, with 5 bases between. CDR3: CASSQDVTYEQYF. In DNA, the CDR3 is TGCGCCAGCAGCCAAGATGTAACCTACGAGCAGTACTTC.